This entry is about one T cell receptor (beta chain). This clonotype was counted between two and nine times. The specificity of this receptor is unknown. No clone much larger than this one lies a single base away; base qualities are absent. TCR beta repertoires were profiled from peripheral blood of 13 young patients with multiple sclerosis to demonstrate the VDJtools post-analysis software. Multiple sclerosis patients were children and adolescents aged roughly 6 to 17 years. The data are from a study of post-analysis software for immune sequencing data (dated by TCRdb to the mid-2010s). In terms of the full investigation: Recorded disease courses included relapsing-remitting, secondary progressive and progressive-relapsing multiple sclerosis, with some patients lacking subtype annotation. A subset of samples was prepared in parallel using single-end sample barcoding, then pooled and co-amplified after Illumina adapter ligation. The patient repertoires were compared against approximately twelve previously published healthy control repertoires obtained from donors aged roughly 6 to 26 years.

Receptor amplification or capture employed PCR. The reads were generated on an Illumina HiSeq 2500. To reduce PCR and sequencing biases, unique molecular identifiers were incorporated into the TCR beta cDNA libraries. Per 1 to 10 million input T cells, approximately 500,000 cDNA molecules were obtained, such that each molecule approximated one T cell. The same protocol used for the earlier healthy control dataset was applied to prepare and sequence the patient libraries. Within a given batch, samples were prepared together, multiplexed and sequenced on the same HiSeq lane. In the authors' own workflow: Raw barcoded reads were processed with MIGEC, and single-read molecular identifier groups were discarded before consensus assembly and CDR3 extraction. VDJtools was used for post-analysis of the clonotype tables, with diversity normalized by down-sampling every dataset to the smallest sample size. Repertoire overlap clustering matched CDR3 amino acid but not nucleotide sequences to correct batch-related cross-sample contamination. The public sequencing data were trimmed at Q25 with fastp and processed into clonotypes with MiXCR by TCRdb, which kept only in-frame beta chains. When rows share a CDR3 protein, they turn into one entry using the most common DNA and genes. TCRdb, not the original authors, processed these V and J calls. In all, the sample holds hundreds of thousands of distinct CDR3 sequences, and roughly 27% of those were seen once. Clones ranked in the top ten supply more than 0.45% of the sample.

Results the study describes overall, beyond this receptor: Normalized Chao1 diversity was significantly lower in multiple sclerosis patients than controls, suggesting substantial peripheral T-cell clonal expansion. Significantly higher frequencies in patients than in controls were found for roughly 5 TRBV segments, including TRBV5-6, TRBV5-1 and TRBV20-1. The control group was slightly older than the multiple sclerosis patient group. Strong co-clustering of samples prepared in the same batch was shown by direct clustering with F measure, prompting a batch-effect correction.

The germline V gene sets CDR1 to MDHEN and CDR2 to SYDVKM. The CDR3, from cysteine to phenylalanine, totals 14 residues. This entry keeps only the CDR3 DNA: 42 bases, framed from base 1. V is cut back by 6 bases and J by 3 bases, with 6 bases in the junction unmatched. The material sequenced was blood. This TCR came from a girl aged 10-17 years with multiple sclerosis. The rearranged segments are TRBV28 and TRBJ1-2; 8 junctional bases match TRBD1. In nucleotide form, the sequence is TGTGCCAGCAGGATCCTGGGACAGGACTATGGCTACACCTTC. It codes for CASRILGQDYGYTF.